This TCR beta chain stems from a study of cytomegalovirus exposure and HLA in healthy donors. Whole-study findings and limits: Common viral pathogens seemed to be connected with several of the most significant clusters, according to a later analysis.

On this clone: What it binds is unknown.

The CDR3 spans 14 residues. The germline V gene has CDR1 SGHRS and CDR2 YFSETQ. The PCR was carried out with 60 Vbeta primers and 13 Jbeta primers. Libraries were prepared by immunoSEQ multiplex PCR; TCRdb keeps only in-frame clonotypes and omits some of them. The profile shows about 76,000 clones, 78% of them singletons. This TCR derives from a male donor in good health and CMV-seropositive. Sequencing was carried out using PBMCs. The chain recombines TRBV5-1 with TRBJ2-5; tentatively, D is TRBD2 (6 bases). The DNA end is more similar to TRBJ2-7, so the J call may be wrong. Here the CDR3 reads CASSLIGGSYEQYF. CDR3 coding DNA: TGCGCCAGCAGCTTGATTGGGGGGTCCTACGAGCAGTACTTC.